Sequencing of this T cell receptor (beta chain) was carried out in a study of identical twins. The germline gives CDR1 SGHNT, CDR2 YYREEE (reference sequence). Between the trimmed V and J ends, which lost 2 bases and 5 bases, there was a span of 18 bases. The CDR3 is 16 amino acids. TCRdb redid the calling of the 5' RACE reads with MiXCR, one entry per CDR3 protein. The sample gives 500,000 to 600,000 distinct CDR3 sequences, 22% of which show up once; around 0.91% is in the top ten. This same sample was also part of a study on T cells expressing NK-cell markers. This second study notes: An anti-gamma-delta TCR antibody confined sorting to alpha-beta TCR T cells across several of the experiments. The HCMV specificity of the expanded NKG2C+ T cell clones stayed unresolved.

The chain uses TRBV5-4 and TRBJ2-3; D remains ambiguous. Specimen: CD4+ T cells sorted from blood. The sequence was collected from a woman younger than 35 in good health. CDR3 coding DNA: TGTGCCAGCAGCTTAAAAGAAGACAATCACGGAGATACGCAGTATTTT. This encodes CASSLKEDNHGDTQYF.